The 12 T cell receptor beta chains below all came from one sample that was sequenced in a study of CD8 T cells in ankylosing spondylitis. No antigen is known for these receptors. In TCRdb, the 5' RACE reads were re-called with MiXCR into one record per CDR3 protein. The sample records a few hundred thousand distinct CDR3 sequences, approximately 7.3% being singletons. Study conclusions and caveats: A TCR beta motif of about eight highly homologous variants seemed to mark ankylosing spondylitis blood.

Sequencing was performed on blood, either unsorted or a sorted T cell fraction (not recorded which). These receptors all come from a male donor with ankylosing spondylitis.

At least ten counts were recorded for this clonotype. The V and J genes are TRBV7-2 and TRBJ1-5; D is unclear. Per germline, CDR1 SGHTA and CDR2 FQGNSA. The CDR3 is 15 amino acids. V was cut by 2 bases and J by 1 base, with 9 bases left in between. The CDR3 here is CASSLLAKSNQPQHF. The CDR3 DNA reads TGTGCCAGCAGCTTACTTGCCAAAAGCAATCAGCCCCAGCATTTT.

The chain couples TRBV6-2 or TRBV6-3 to TRBJ2-2; D is perhaps TRBD2 (5 bases). The CDR3 spans 13 residues. The germline V gene has CDR1 MNHEY and CDR2 SVGEGT. V was cut by 5 bases and J by 5 bases, with 9 bases left in between. CDR3 coding DNA: TGTGCCAGCAGTGTCAGCGGAACCGGGGAGCTGTTTTTT. This encodes CASSVSGTGELFF.

This clonotype turned up a few times. The chain couples TRBV7-6 to TRBJ2-2, with 8 bases fitting TRBD2. This CDR3 comprises 18 residues. The V segment lost 1 base and the J segment 7 bases; nucleotides outside the gene matches: 14. Looked up from germline, CDR1 is SGHVS and CDR2 is FNYEAQ. The CDR3 protein is CASSLEAFGRALGGELFF. Written as DNA, the CDR3 is TGTGCCAGCAGCTTAGAGGCGTTCGGGAGGGCCCTCGGCGGGGAGCTGTTTTTT.

This clonotype has ten or more counts. The chain is built from TRBV7-9 and TRBJ2-1, with no clear D. The germline V gene has CDR1 SEHNR and CDR2 FQNEAQ (reference sequence). V was trimmed by 6 bases and J by 0 bases, leaving 12 bases between them. The CDR3 runs 15 residues. This CDR3 reads CASRPGPSSYNEQFF. CDR3 in DNA: TGTGCCAGCAGACCCGGTCCGAGCTCCTACAATGAGCAGTTCTTC. Full variable domain (rest looked up from reference TRBV7-9 and TRBJ2-1): DTGVSQNPRHKITKRGQNVTFRCDPISEHNRLYWYRQTLGQGPEFLTYFQNEAQLEKSRLLSDRFSAERPKGSFSTLEIQRTEQGDSAMYLCASRPGPSSYNEQFFGPGTRLTVL.

This chain uses TRBV9 with TRBJ2-3; 8 bases match TRBD2. The CDR3 has 14 amino acids. In germline, CDR1 is SGDLS, CDR2 YYNGEE. Trimming removed 4 bases from V and 4 bases from J; junction bases left unmatched: 5. The CDR3 DNA is TGTGCCAGCAGCAAGGGCGGGAGGCCAGATACGCAGTATTTT. Its translation: CASSKGGRPDTQYF.

This clonotype came up many times. In DNA form, the CDR3 reads TGTGCCAGCACCGGACTAGCGGGGGCGCACAATGAGCAGTTCTTC. Its protein is CASTGLAGAHNEQFF. This chain connects TRBV6-1 to TRBJ2-1; 13 nucleotides align to TRBD2. This CDR3 has 15 residues. Per the germline V gene, CDR1 is MNHNS and CDR2 is SASEGT. J was trimmed by 5 bases and V by 7 bases; bases with no gene match: 5.

This clonotype was recorded at least ten times. The J gene is TRBJ1-1, the V gene TRBV12-3 or TRBV12-4, with a tentative D call TRBD1 (5 bases). Between the trimmed V and J ends, which lost 5 bases and 1 base, there was a span of 11 bases. The CDR3 spans 14 residues. In nucleotides, the CDR3 is TGTGCCAGCAGTGGGATGGGGCGGAACACTGAAGCTTTCTTT. Protein product: CASSGMGRNTEAFF.

This clonotype turned up a few times. The chain couples TRBV28 to TRBJ2-3; TRBD1 matches at 9 bases. Per the germline V gene, CDR1 is MDHEN and CDR2 is SYDVKM. V trimming: 6 bases; J trimming: 5 bases; junction bases outside the gene matches: 6. The CDR3 has 14 amino acids. The CDR3 protein is CASSQQGAKDTQYF. CDR3 bases: TGTGCCAGCAGCCAACAGGGGGCAAAAGATACGCAGTATTTT.

The chain carries TRBV7-8 and TRBJ2-1; D may be TRBD2 (5 bases). The CDR3 has 14 residues. Between the trimmed V and J ends, which lost 2 bases and 5 bases, there was a span of 10 bases. The germline CDR1 and CDR2 sequences are SGHVS and FQNEAQ. The CDR3 is CASSLSSGDNEQFF. CDR3 nucleotide sequence: TGTGCCAGCAGCTTATCGAGCGGCGACAATGAGCAGTTCTTC.

The CDR3: CASSQVYGGLYTEAFF. CDR3 coding DNA: TGCGCCAGCAGCCAAGTTTACGGGGGACTTTACACTGAAGCTTTCTTT. The V call is TRBV4-3, the J call TRBJ1-1; D perhaps matches TRBD1 (5 bases). Trimming pared 1 base from V and 3 bases from J, leaving 15 bases between. Germline values: CDR1 LGHNA, CDR2 YSLEER. The CDR3 is made up of 16 amino acids.

This clonotype was counted ten times or more. This rearrangement joins TRBV28 to TRBJ2-7; D is uncertain. With 6 bases removed from V and 3 bases from J, the gap between germline ends came to 12 bases. CDR3 length: 13 amino acids. Germline CDR1 reads MDHEN; CDR2 reads SYDVKM. The CDR3 DNA is TGTGCCAGCAGACACCGCAGGAGCTACGAGCAGTACTTC. Residues: CASRHRRSYEQYF.

This clonotype has only a few counts. The chain joins TRBV7-9 to TRBJ2-5; 10 bases are a match to TRBD1. Germline assignment: CDR1 SEHNR and CDR2 FQNEAQ (reference sequence). The junction had 4 bases not matched to a gene; V was cut back by 5 bases and J by 1 base. This CDR3 region has 15 residues. The CDR3 DNA is TGTGCCAGCAGCGTCGGGACAGGGGTCCAAGAGACCCAGTACTTC. This encodes CASSVGTGVQETQYF.